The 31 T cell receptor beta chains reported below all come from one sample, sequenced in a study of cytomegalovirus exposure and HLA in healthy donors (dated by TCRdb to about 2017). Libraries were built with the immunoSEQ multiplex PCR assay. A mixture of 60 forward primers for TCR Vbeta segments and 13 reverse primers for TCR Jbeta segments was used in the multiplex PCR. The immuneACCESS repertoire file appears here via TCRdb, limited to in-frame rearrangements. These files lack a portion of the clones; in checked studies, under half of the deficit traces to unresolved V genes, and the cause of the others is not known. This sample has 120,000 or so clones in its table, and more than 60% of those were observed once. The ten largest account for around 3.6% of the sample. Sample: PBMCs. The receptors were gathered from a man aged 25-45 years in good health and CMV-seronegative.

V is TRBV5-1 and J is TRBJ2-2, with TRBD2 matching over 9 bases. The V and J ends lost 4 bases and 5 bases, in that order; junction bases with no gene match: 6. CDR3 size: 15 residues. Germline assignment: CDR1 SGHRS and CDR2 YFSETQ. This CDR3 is CASSGSGGYTGELFF. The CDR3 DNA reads TGCGCCAGCAGCGGTAGCGGGGGTTATACCGGGGAGCTGTTTTTT.

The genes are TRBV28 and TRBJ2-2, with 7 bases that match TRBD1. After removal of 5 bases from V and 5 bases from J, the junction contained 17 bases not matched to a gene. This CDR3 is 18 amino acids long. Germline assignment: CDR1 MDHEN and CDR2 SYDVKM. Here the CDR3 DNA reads TGTGCCAGCAGTCCTACTGGGACAGTACTACTAGGGACCGGGGAGCTGTTTTTT. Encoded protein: CASSPTGTVLLGTGELFF.

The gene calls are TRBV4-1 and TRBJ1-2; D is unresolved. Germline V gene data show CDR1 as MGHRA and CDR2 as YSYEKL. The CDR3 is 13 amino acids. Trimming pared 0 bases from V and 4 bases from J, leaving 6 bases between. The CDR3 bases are TGCGCCAGCAGCCAAGAATCGAGCTATGGCTACACCTTC. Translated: CASSQESSYGYTF.

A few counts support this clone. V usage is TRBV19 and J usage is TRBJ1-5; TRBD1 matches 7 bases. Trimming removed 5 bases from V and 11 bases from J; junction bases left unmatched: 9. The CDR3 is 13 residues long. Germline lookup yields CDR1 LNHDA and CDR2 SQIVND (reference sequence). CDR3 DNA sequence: TGTGCCAGTAGTGAGCAGGGGGGATCGGCCCAGCATTTT. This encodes CASSEQGGSAQHF.

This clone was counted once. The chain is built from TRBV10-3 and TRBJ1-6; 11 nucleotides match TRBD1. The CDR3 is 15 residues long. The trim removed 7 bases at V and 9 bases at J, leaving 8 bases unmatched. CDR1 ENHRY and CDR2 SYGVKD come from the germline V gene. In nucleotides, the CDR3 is TGTGCCATCAATCCGGGACAGGGGGACAGTTCACCCCTCCACTTT. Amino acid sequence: CAINPGQGDSSPLHF.

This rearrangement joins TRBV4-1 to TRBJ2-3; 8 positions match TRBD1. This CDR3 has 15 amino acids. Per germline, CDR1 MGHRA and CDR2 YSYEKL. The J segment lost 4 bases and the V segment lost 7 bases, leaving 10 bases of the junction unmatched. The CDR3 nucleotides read TGCGCCAGCACTCGAGACAGGGGTTGGCCAGATACGCAGTATTTT. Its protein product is CASTRDRGWPDTQYF.

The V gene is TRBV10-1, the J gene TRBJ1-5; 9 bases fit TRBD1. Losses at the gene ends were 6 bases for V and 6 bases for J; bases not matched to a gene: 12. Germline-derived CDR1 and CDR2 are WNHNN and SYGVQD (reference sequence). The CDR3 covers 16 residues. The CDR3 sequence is CASSFKGDREVQPQHF. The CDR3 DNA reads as TGCGCCAGCAGCTTTAAGGGGGACAGGGAGGTTCAGCCCCAGCATTTT.

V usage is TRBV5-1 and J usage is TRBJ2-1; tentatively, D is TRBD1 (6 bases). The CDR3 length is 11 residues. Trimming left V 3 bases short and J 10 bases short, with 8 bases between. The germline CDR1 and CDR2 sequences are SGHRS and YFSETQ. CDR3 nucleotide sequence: TGCGCCAGCAGCTCGACAGGAGAGCAGTTCTTC. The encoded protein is CASSSTGEQFF.

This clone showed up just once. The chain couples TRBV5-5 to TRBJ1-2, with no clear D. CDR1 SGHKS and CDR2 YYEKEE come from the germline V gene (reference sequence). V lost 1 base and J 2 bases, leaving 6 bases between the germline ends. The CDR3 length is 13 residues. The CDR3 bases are TGTGCCAGCAGCTTGACAGACAACTATGGCTACACCTTC. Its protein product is CASSLTDNYGYTF.

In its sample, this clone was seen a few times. CDR3 in DNA: TGTGCCAGCAGCGTAAGCGGGGTAGGAAGCGGCTACACCTTC. Translating it yields CASSVSGVGSGYTF. J is TRBJ1-2 and V is TRBV9; D is unresolved. V gave up 1 base and J gave up 8 bases, with 15 bases separating them. The CDR3 is 14 residues long. Germline CDR1 and CDR2: SGDLS and YYNGEE.

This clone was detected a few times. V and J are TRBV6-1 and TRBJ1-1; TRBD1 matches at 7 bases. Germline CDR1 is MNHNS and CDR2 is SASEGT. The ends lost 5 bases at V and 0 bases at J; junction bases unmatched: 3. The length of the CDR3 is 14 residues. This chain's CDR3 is CASSQGVMNTEAFF. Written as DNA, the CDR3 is TGTGCCAGCAGTCAGGGGGTGATGAACACTGAAGCTTTCTTT.

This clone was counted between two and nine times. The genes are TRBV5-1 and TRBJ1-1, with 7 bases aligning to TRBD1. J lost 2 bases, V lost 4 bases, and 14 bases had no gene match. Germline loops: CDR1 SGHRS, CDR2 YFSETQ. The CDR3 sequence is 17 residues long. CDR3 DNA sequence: TGCGCCAGCAGCGTATTGAGGGGGCGAGGGGAAAACACTGAAGCTTTCTTT. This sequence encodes CASSVLRGRGENTEAFF.

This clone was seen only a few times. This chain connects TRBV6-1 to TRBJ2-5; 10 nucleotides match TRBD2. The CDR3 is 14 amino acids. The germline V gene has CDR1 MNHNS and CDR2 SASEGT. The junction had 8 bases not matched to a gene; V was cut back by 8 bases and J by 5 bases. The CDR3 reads CASVSGGSGETQYF. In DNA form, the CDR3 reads TGTGCCAGCGTTAGCGGGGGGAGCGGGGAGACCCAGTACTTC.

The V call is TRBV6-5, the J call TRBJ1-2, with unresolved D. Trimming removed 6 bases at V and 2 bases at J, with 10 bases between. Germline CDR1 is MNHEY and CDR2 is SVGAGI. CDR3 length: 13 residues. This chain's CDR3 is CASRSGRNYGYTF. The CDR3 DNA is TGTGCCAGCAGGAGCGGGCGAAACTATGGCTACACCTTC.

For the CDR3, the DNA is TGTGCCTGGAGCCGGGACAGCCCAAGGACCGCCGGAAACACCATATATTTT. Protein sequence: CAWSRDSPRTAGNTIYF. V and J are TRBV30 and TRBJ1-3, with TRBD1 matching over 7 bases. This CDR3 has 17 residues. The V and J ends lost 3 bases and 4 bases, in that order; junction bases with no gene match: 15. The germline CDR1 and CDR2 sequences are GTSNPN and SVGIG (reference sequence).

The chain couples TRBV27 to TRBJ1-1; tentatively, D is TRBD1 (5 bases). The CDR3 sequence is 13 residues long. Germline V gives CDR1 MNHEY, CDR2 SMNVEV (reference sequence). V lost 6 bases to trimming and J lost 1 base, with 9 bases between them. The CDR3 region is CASRGRANTEAFF. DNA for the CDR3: TGTGCCAGCAGGGGCAGGGCGAACACTGAAGCTTTCTTT.

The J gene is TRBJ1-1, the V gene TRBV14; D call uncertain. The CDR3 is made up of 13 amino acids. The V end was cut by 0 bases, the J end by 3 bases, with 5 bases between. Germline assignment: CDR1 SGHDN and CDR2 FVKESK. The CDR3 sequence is CASSQDRDTEAFF. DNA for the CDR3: TGTGCCAGCAGCCAAGATCGGGACACTGAAGCTTTCTTT.

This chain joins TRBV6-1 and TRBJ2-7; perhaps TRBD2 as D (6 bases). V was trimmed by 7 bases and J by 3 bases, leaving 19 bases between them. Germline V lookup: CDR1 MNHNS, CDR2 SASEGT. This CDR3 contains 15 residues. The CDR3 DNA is TGTGCCAGCACCGTAAGCGGAGGGAGGAACTACGAGCAGTACTTC. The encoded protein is CASTVSGGRNYEQYF.

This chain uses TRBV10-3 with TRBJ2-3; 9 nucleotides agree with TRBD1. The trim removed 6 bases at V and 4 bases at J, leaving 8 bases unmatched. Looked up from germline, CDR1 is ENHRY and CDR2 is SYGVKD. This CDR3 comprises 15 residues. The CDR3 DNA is TGTGCCATCAGCCCGAAGGGACAGGGAGCAGATACGCAGTATTTT. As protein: CAISPKGQGADTQYF.

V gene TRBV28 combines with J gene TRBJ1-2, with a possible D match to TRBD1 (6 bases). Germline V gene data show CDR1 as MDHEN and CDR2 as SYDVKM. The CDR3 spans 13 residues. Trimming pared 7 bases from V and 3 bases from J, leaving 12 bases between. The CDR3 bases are TGTGCCAGCACCACAGGGTGGGACTATGGCTACACCTTC. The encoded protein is CASTTGWDYGYTF.

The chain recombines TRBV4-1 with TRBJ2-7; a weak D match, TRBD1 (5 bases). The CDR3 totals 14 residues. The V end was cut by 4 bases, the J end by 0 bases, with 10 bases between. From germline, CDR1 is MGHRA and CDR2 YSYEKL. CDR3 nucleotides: TGCGCCAGCAGCCCGCTAGGGGTCTCCTACGAGCAGTACTTC. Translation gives CASSPLGVSYEQYF.

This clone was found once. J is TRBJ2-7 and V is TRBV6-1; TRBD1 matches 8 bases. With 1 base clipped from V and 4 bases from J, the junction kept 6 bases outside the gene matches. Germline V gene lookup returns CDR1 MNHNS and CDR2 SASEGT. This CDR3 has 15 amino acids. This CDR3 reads CASSEVGRGRYEQYF. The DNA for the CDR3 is TGTGCCAGCAGTGAAGTGGGCAGGGGGCGGTACGAGCAGTACTTC.

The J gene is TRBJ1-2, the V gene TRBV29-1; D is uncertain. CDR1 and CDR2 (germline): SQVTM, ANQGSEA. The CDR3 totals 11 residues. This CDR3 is CRDDGEDGYTF. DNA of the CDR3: TGCAGAGACGACGGGGAGGATGGCTACACCTTC.

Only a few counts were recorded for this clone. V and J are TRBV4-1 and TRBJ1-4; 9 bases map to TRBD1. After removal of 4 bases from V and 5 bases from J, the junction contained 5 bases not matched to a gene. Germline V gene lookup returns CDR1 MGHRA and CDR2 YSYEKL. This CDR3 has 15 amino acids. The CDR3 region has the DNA TGCGCCAGCAGCCCGGTGGGACAGGGCAATGAAAAACTGTTTTTT. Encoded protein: CASSPVGQGNEKLFF.

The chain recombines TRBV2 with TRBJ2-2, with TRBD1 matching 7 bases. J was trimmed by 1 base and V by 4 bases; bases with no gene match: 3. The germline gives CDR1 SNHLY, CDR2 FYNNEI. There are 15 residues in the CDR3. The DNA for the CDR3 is TGTGCCAGCAGTGCAGGGGGTCGGAACACCGGGGAGCTGTTTTTT. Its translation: CASSAGGRNTGELFF.

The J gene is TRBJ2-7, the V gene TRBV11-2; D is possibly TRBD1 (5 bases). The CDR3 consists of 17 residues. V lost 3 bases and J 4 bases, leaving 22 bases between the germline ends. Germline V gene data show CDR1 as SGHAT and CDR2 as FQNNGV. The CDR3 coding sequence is TGTGCCAGCAGCTTCACCCTAGGGGCTCCGACCTCTTACGAGCAGTACTTC. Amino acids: CASSFTLGAPTSYEQYF.

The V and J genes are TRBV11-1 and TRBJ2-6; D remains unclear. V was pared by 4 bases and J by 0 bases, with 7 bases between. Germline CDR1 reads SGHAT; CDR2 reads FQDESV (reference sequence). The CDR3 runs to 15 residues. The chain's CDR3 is CASSSGSSGANVLTF. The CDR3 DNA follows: TGTGCCAGCAGCTCAGGTAGCTCTGGGGCCAACGTCCTGACTTTC.

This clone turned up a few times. Written as DNA, the CDR3 is TGTGCCAGCAAGGGACAGGGGGCGAACACTGAAGCTTTCTTT. It is translated as CASKGQGANTEAFF. The gene calls are TRBV7-9 and TRBJ1-1; 12 nucleotides agree with TRBD1. The CDR3 contains 14 residues. After removal of 7 bases from V and 1 base from J, the junction contained 1 base not matched to a gene. Germline V gene lookup returns CDR1 SEHNR and CDR2 FQNEAQ (reference sequence).

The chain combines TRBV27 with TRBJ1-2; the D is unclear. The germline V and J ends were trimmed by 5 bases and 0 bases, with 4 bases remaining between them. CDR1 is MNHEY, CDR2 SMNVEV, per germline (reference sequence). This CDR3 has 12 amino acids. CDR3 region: CASSGANYGYTF. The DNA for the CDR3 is TGTGCCAGCAGTGGAGCTAACTATGGCTACACCTTC.

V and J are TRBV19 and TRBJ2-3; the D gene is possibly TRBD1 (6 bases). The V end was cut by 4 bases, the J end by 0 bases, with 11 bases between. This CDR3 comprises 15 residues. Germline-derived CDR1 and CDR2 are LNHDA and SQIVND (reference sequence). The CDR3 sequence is CASSKTGHSTDTQYF. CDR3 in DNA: TGTGCCAGTAGTAAGACAGGCCATAGCACAGATACGCAGTATTTT.

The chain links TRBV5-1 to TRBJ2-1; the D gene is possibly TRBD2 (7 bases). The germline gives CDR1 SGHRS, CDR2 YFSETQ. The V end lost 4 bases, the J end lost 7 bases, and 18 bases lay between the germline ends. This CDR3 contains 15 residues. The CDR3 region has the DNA TGCGCCAGCAGCCCGGAGGGGGGGCGCCGGAATGAGCAGTTCTTC. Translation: CASSPEGGRRNEQFF.